This TCR beta chain was obtained from a study of CD8 T cells in Susac syndrome. RNA totalling about 0.5 to 1 ug underwent reverse transcription with random hexamers. In TCRdb, the immunoSEQ multiplex PCR reads were re-called with MiXCR into one record per CDR3 protein. Among 200,000 to 250,000 distinct CDR3 sequences, about 94% were seen once, and the ten largest hold roughly 0.07%. The CDR3 contains 14 residues. V dropped 5 bases and J dropped 6; count of bases not matched to a gene: 9. Germline CDR1 is SGHAT and CDR2 is FQNNGV. Material: CD4+ T cells from PBMCs. The receptor comes from a human donor with multiple sclerosis. The genes are TRBV11-2 and TRBJ1-1, with 7 bases aligning to TRBD1. CDR3 sequence: CASSNLQGNAEAFF. The CDR3 DNA sequence: TGTGCCAGCAGCAACCTACAGGGGAATGCTGAAGCTTTCTTT.